This passage covers 30 T cell receptor beta chains from one sample sequenced in a study of blood T cell repertoires in COVID-19. Sequencing was performed with immunoSEQ multiplex PCR; in TCRdb, only in-frame clones are kept and a portion is missing. The sample includes about 270,000 clones, around 87% seen only once; the top ten take over 2%. Sequencing input: peripheral blood. Receptors were obtained from a woman between 50 and 59 years old with acute or convalescent COVID-19.

The CDR3 region has the DNA TGTGCCAGCAGTGCTCAGACTATGTCTTATAATTCACCCCTCCACTTT. As protein: CASSAQTMSYNSPLHF. This chain connects TRBV2 to TRBJ1-6, with no clear D. The CDR3 has 16 amino acids. CDR1 and CDR2 (germline): SNHLY, FYNNEI. V was pared by 4 bases and J by 4 bases, with 14 bases between.

In its sample, this clone was seen a few times. V gene TRBV7-2 combines with J gene TRBJ1-5, with a weak D call TRBD1 (6 bases). From germline, CDR1 is SGHTA and CDR2 FQGNSA. Between the trimmed V and J ends, which lost 2 bases and 5 bases, there was a span of 10 bases. The CDR3 is 14 residues long. The CDR3 nucleotides are TGTGCCAGCAGCTTATGGGGGCGAGATCAGCCCCAGCATTTT. Its protein product is CASSLWGRDQPQHF. Full variable domain (remainder filled in from reference TRBV7-2 and TRBJ1-5): GAGVSQSPSNKVTEKGKDVELRCDPISGHTALYWYRQSLGQGLEFLIYFQGNSAPDKSGLPSDRFSAERTGGSVSTLTIQRTQQEDSAVYLCASSLWGRDQPQHFGDGTRLSIL.

This sequence joins TRBV7-9 and TRBJ2-1, with 7 bases aligning to TRBD2. The V segment lost 10 bases and the J segment 7 bases; nucleotides outside the gene matches: 10. This CDR3 is 13 amino acids long. Germline assignment: CDR1 SEHNR and CDR2 FQNEAQ (reference sequence). In DNA form, the CDR3 reads TGTGCCACCAATAGGGGAGGGTTGAATGAGCAGTTCTTC. Its protein is CATNRGGLNEQFF.

The CDR3 reads CATSDATQGALYEQYF. CDR3 nucleotide sequence: TGTGCCACCAGTGATGCAACACAGGGGGCCCTCTACGAGCAGTACTTC. V gene TRBV24-1 combines with J gene TRBJ2-7, with 9 bases aligning to TRBD1. This CDR3 comprises 16 residues. J was trimmed by 3 bases and V by 3 bases; bases with no gene match: 8. The germline V gene encodes CDR1 KGHDR and CDR2 SFDVKD.

This sequence joins TRBV5-1 and TRBJ1-2; D call uncertain. Germline V gene sequence: CDR1 SGHRS, CDR2 YFSETQ. The CDR3 totals 14 residues. The germline V and J ends were trimmed by 0 bases and 2 bases, with 8 bases remaining between them. The CDR3 coding sequence is TGCGCCAGCAGCTTGGTAGAGGTGAACTATGGCTACACCTTC. Translation gives CASSLVEVNYGYTF. Variable domain in full (rest from reference TRBV5-1 and TRBJ1-2): KAGVTQTPRYLIKTRGQQVTLSCSPISGHRSVSWYQQTPGQGLQFLFEYFSETQRNKGNFPGRFSGRQFSNSRSEMNVSTLELGDSALYLCASSLVEVNYGYTFGSGTRLTVV.

The V call is TRBV9, the J call TRBJ2-7; 9 bases match TRBD1. The V segment lost 5 bases and the J segment 6 bases; nucleotides outside the gene matches: 9. Germline V gene sequence: CDR1 SGDLS, CDR2 YYNGEE. CDR3 length equals 14 residues. The CDR3 nucleotides read TGTGCCAGCAGTTCCCGGGAGACAGGGGGCGAGCAGTACTTC. It yields the protein CASSSRETGGEQYF.

J is TRBJ1-3 and V is TRBV9, with D uncertain. V dropped 0 bases and J dropped 5 bases, with 15 bases sitting between them. Germline lookup yields CDR1 SGDLS and CDR2 YYNGEE. The CDR3 is made up of 16 amino acids. CDR3 in DNA: TGTGCCAGCAGCGTAGGAATCGGGGTGGGCAGAAACACCATATATTTT. Its protein is CASSVGIGVGRNTIYF.

The chain combines TRBV3-1 (or the pseudogene TRBV3-2) with TRBJ2-1, with TRBD1 identical over 11 bases. CDR3 length: 14 amino acids. Germline lookup yields CDR1 LGHDT and CDR2 YNNKEL (reference sequence). Trimming removed 4 bases from V and 9 bases from J; junction bases left unmatched: 5. CDR3 in amino acids: CASSRGTGGFEQFF. Here the CDR3 DNA reads TGTGCCAGCAGCCGAGGGACAGGGGGGTTTGAGCAGTTCTTC.

The chain joins TRBV7-2 to TRBJ2-7; tentative D call: TRBD1 (5 bases). Germline V gene lookup returns CDR1 SGHTA and CDR2 FQGNSA. CDR3 length equals 14 residues. The V and J ends lost 5 bases and 0 bases respectively, with 11 bases between them. The CDR3 nucleotides read TGTGCCAGCAGCAAACAGGCGAGCTCCTACGAGCAGTACTTC. Translation: CASSKQASSYEQYF. Using reference TRBV7-2 and TRBJ2-7 for the parts outside the CDR3, the full variable domain is GAGVSQSPSNKVTEKGKDVELRCDPISGHTALYWYRQSLGQGLEFLIYFQGNSAPDKSGLPSDRFSAERTGGSVSTLTIQRTQQEDSAVYLCASSKQASSYEQYFGPGTRLTVT.

The chain links TRBV29-1 to TRBJ1-2; D not certain. The V and J ends lost 6 bases and 14 bases respectively, with 10 bases between them. The CDR3 length is 8 residues. Germline CDR1 reads SQVTM; CDR2 reads ANQGSEA. CDR3 bases: TGCAGCGTAGAACCGCGGACCTTC. Translated: CSVEPRTF.

Remarks on this clone: Other DNA sequences from this sample encode an identical CDR3 as well. V gene TRBV6-5 combines with J gene TRBJ2-7; D is unclear. The germline V and J ends were trimmed by 0 bases and 0 bases, with 6 bases remaining between them. Germline lookup yields CDR1 MNHEY and CDR2 SVGAGI. The CDR3 totals 14 residues. Here the CDR3 DNA reads TGTGCCAGCAGTTACTCGGCAGGCTCCTACGAGCAGTACTTC. This encodes CASSYSAGSYEQYF.

About this clone: The same CDR3 arises from other DNA sequences in this sample as well. Here the CDR3 reads CASRDTNTGELFF. DNA for the CDR3: TGTGCCAGTAGGGACACTAACACCGGGGAGCTGTTTTTT. This rearrangement joins TRBV6-5 to TRBJ2-2; maybe TRBD1 (6 bases). The germline V gene encodes CDR1 MNHEY and CDR2 SVGAGI. The CDR3 is 13 amino acids. Trimming cost V 9 bases and J 2 bases, with 10 bases left between them.

The sample holds one count of this clone. The chain carries TRBV6-7 and TRBJ2-1; D perhaps matches TRBD1 (6 bases). TRBV6-7 is known as an ORF, though its function is uncertain. The CDR3 consists of 15 residues. The V end lost 11 bases, the J end lost 3 bases, and 20 bases lay between the germline ends. The chain's CDR3 is CASSGAGVLYNEQFF. The CDR3 region has the DNA TGTGCCTCCAGTGGGGCAGGGGTCCTCTACAATGAGCAGTTCTTC.

In this sample, this clone turned up once. The chain recombines TRBV7-2 with TRBJ2-4, with TRBD1 as a possible D gene (6 bases). The CDR3 loop spans 14 amino acids. Per germline, CDR1 SGHTA and CDR2 FQGNSA. V was clipped by 0 bases and J by 9 bases, with 12 bases between them. In DNA form, the CDR3 reads TGTGCCAGCAGCTTAGCGGGAGTGGACAGCATTCAGTACTTC. Translated: CASSLAGVDSIQYF.

The rearrangement uses TRBV9 and TRBJ1-3, with TRBD1 identical over 9 bases. The CDR3 length is 19 residues. V lost 3 bases, J lost 1 base, and 14 bases stayed unmatched. CDR1 is SGDLS, CDR2 YYNGEE, per germline. The CDR3 coding sequence is TGTGCCAGCAGCGGGGGATGGGGGGACAGGGTTATTTCTGGAAACACCATATATTTT. This codes for CASSGGWGDRVISGNTIYF.

The gene calls are TRBV6-6 and TRBJ2-7; D uncertain. Trimming removed 3 bases from V and 3 bases from J, with 12 bases in between. Germline CDR1 MNHNY, CDR2 SVGAGI (reference sequence). This CDR3 spans 14 amino acids. Here the CDR3 DNA reads TGTGCCAGCAGTTATGACTTGGCCCTCTACGAGCAGTACTTC. Protein: CASSYDLALYEQYF.

The V gene is TRBV7-2, the J gene TRBJ1-1, with 9 positions matching TRBD1. With V trimmed by 5 bases and J by 5 bases, 9 bases remained unmatched. This CDR3 is 15 amino acids long. Germline-derived CDR1 and CDR2 are SGHTA and FQGNSA. DNA for the CDR3: TGTGCCAGCAGCCCGCAACAGGGGGCGAGGACTGAAGCTTTCTTT. It is translated as CASSPQQGARTEAFF.

V is TRBV18 and J is TRBJ2-1; the D is unclear. Trimming took 0 bases from V and 4 from J, leaving 7 bases between them. Germline V gene sequence: CDR1 KGHSH, CDR2 LQKENI. The CDR3 runs 14 residues. The CDR3 reads CASSPPSLYNEQFF. DNA of the CDR3: TGTGCCAGCTCACCACCGTCCTTATACAATGAGCAGTTCTTC.

The chain is built from TRBV28 and TRBJ2-7, with 7 bases identical to TRBD2. Germline V gives CDR1 MDHEN, CDR2 SYDVKM. Unmatched junction bases numbered 8, after V lost 3 bases and J lost 0 bases. This CDR3 region has 16 residues. In nucleotides, the CDR3 is TGTGCCAGCAGTTTCACTTACGGGAGGCCCTCCTACGAGCAGTACTTC. Amino acid sequence: CASSFTYGRPSYEQYF.

The rearrangement joins TRBV3-1 (or the pseudogene TRBV3-2) to TRBJ1-6, with TRBD1 matching 7 bases. After removal of 5 bases from V and 7 bases from J, the junction contained 5 bases not matched to a gene. This CDR3 spans 14 amino acids. The germline CDR1 and CDR2 sequences are LGHDT and YNNKEL (reference sequence). CDR3 sequence reads: CASSNRDRNSPLHF. Written as DNA, the CDR3 is TGTGCCAGCAGCAACCGGGACAGAAATTCACCCCTCCACTTT.

This chain links TRBV28 with TRBJ1-2; 8 bases align to TRBD1. The CDR3 contains 13 residues. Germline V gene lookup returns CDR1 MDHEN and CDR2 SYDVKM. J was trimmed by 3 bases and V by 5 bases; bases with no gene match: 2. CDR3 region: CASSAGGHYGYTF. The CDR3 DNA reads TGTGCCAGCAGTGCAGGGGGCCACTATGGCTACACCTTC.

This sequence joins TRBV30 and TRBJ2-3; 9 nucleotides align to TRBD1. V was pared by 8 bases and J by 0 bases, with 6 bases of the junction left unmatched. CDR1 GTSNPN and CDR2 SVGIG come from the germline V gene (reference sequence). This CDR3 contains 14 residues. In DNA form, the CDR3 reads TGTGCCGGACAGGGGCCTTCTAGCACAGATACGCAGTATTTT. This translates into CAGQGPSSTDTQYF.

The rearrangement links TRBV25-1 to TRBJ1-4; D is uncertain. CDR1 MGHDK and CDR2 SYGVNS come from the germline V gene. With 1 base removed from V and 2 bases from J, the gap between germline ends came to 5 bases. CDR3 length equals 14 residues. CDR3 in DNA: TGTGCCAGCAGTGAATCGGTCACTAATGAAAAACTGTTTTTT. This translates into CASSESVTNEKLFF.

The V gene is TRBV6-6, the J gene TRBJ1-5; D may be TRBD1 (5 bases). Trimming shortened V by 7 bases and J by 4 bases, and 14 bases separated the two germline ends. This CDR3 is built from 14 residues. Looked up from germline, CDR1 is MNHNY and CDR2 is SVGAGI (reference sequence). Here the CDR3 reads CASTHGGANQPQHF. As DNA, the CDR3 is TGTGCCAGCACCCACGGAGGGGCTAATCAGCCCCAGCATTTT.

The CDR3 DNA reads TGTGCCAGCATCTACGGGACTAGCGGGACTAGCACAGATACGCAGTATTTT. This translates into CASIYGTSGTSTDTQYF. The chain employs TRBV7-9 and TRBJ2-3; 13 bases match TRBD2. The trim removed 7 bases at V and 0 bases at J, leaving 7 bases unmatched. CDR3 length: 17 residues. Germline values: CDR1 SEHNR, CDR2 FQNEAQ (reference sequence). The entire variable domain, with the rest obtained from reference TRBV7-9 and TRBJ2-3, is as follows: DTGVSQNPRHKITKRGQNVTFRCDPISEHNRLYWYRQTLGQGPEFLTYFQNEAQLEKSRLLSDRFSAERPKGSFSTLEIQRTEQGDSAMYLCASIYGTSGTSTDTQYFGPGTRLTVL.

J is TRBJ2-2 and V is TRBV7-2; D perhaps matches TRBD2 (6 bases). Trimming stripped 1 base from V and 0 bases from J, with 9 bases between. Per the germline V gene, CDR1 is SGHTA and CDR2 is FQGNSA. The CDR3 has 16 residues. The CDR3 DNA reads as TGTGCCAGCAGCTTAGTACTAGCAACGAACACCGGGGAGCTGTTTTTT. Translating it yields CASSLVLATNTGELFF.

The chain links TRBV4-2 to TRBJ1-1; D not resolved. V was pared by 1 base and J by 5 bases, with 14 bases between. The germline V gene encodes CDR1 LGHNA and CDR2 YNFKEQ. CDR3 size: 15 residues. CDR3 amino acids: CASSQGEPGWTEAFF. The CDR3 nucleotides read TGTGCCAGCAGCCAAGGCGAGCCAGGTTGGACTGAAGCTTTCTTT.

The V gene is TRBV10-3, the J gene TRBJ1-2; maybe TRBD1 (5 bases). The CDR3 has 16 amino acids. The V and J ends lost 0 bases and 4 bases respectively, with 15 bases between them. CDR1 is ENHRY, CDR2 SYGVKD, per germline. This CDR3 is CAISESRELGGYGYTF. The DNA for the CDR3 is TGTGCCATCAGTGAGTCCCGAGAACTGGGGGGCTATGGCTACACCTTC.

The rearrangement joins TRBV20-1 to TRBJ2-3; tentative D call: TRBD2 (6 bases). CDR3 length: 13 residues. Looked up from germline, CDR1 is DFQATT and CDR2 is SNEGSKA (reference sequence). The CDR3 coding sequence is TGCAGAGCCAGTCGGGGGAGCACAGATACGCAGTATTTT. Translated, it gives CRASRGSTDTQYF.

This chain links TRBV21-1 with TRBJ1-2; the table's TRBD1 call for D was not verified on the DNA. TRBV21-1 is annotated as a pseudogene. This CDR3 spans 19 amino acids. The CDR3 DNA sequence: TGTGCCAGCAGCAAAGAGGATGGGACAGGGGGCTTGACGGACTATGGCTACACCTTC. Amino acids: CASSKEDGTGGLTDYGYTF.